The 6 T cell receptor beta chains listed next were all sequenced from one sample in a study of neurological immune-mediated disorders. TCRdb ran MiXCR on the 5' RACE reads and lists one entry per CDR3 protein. The sample includes over 55,000 distinct CDR3 sequences, roughly 2.5% of them seen just once. Sequencing was carried out using PBMCs. These receptors all stem from a man in his fifties or sixties with multiple sclerosis.

This clonotype came up many times. The V call is TRBV5-6, the J call TRBJ2-7; TRBD1 agrees at 7 bases. This CDR3 has 12 amino acids. Germline assignment: CDR1 SGHDT and CDR2 YYEEEE. V dropped 4 bases and J dropped 7; count of bases not matched to a gene: 5. The CDR3 here is CASSTTGWEQYF. The DNA for the CDR3 is TGTGCCAGCAGCACGACAGGGTGGGAGCAGTACTTC.

This clonotype was seen many times. J is TRBJ1-5 and V is TRBV7-9; TRBD1 aligns across 7 bases. Losses at the gene ends were 2 bases for V and 14 bases for J; bases not matched to a gene: 6. This CDR3 contains 12 residues. From germline, CDR1 is SEHNR and CDR2 FQNEAQ (reference sequence). The CDR3 protein is CASSLPGGAKHF. CDR3 DNA: TGTGCCAGCAGCTTACCAGGGGGGGCGAAGCATTTT. Together with reference TRBV7-9 and TRBJ1-5, the CDR3 gives the full variable domain: DTGVSQNPRHKITKRGQNVTFRCDPISEHNRLYWYRQTLGQGPEFLTYFQNEAQLEKSRLLSDRFSAERPKGSFSTLEIQRTEQGDSAMYLCASSLPGGAKHFGDGTRLSIL.

This clonotype was picked up many times. This chain connects TRBV3-1 to TRBJ1-4; D gene ambiguous. The CDR3 is 11 amino acids. The germline gives CDR1 LGHDT, CDR2 YNNKEL (reference sequence). Trimming shortened V by 2 bases and J by 7 bases, and 2 bases separated the two germline ends. Here the CDR3 DNA reads TGTGCCAGCAGCCAACGTGAAAAACTGTTTTTT. Translation: CASSQREKLFF.

This clonotype was seen repeatedly, ten times or more. The chain is built from TRBV20-1 and TRBJ2-2, with a possible D match to TRBD2 (6 bases). The CDR3 covers 16 residues. The germline V and J ends were trimmed by 1 base and 5 bases, with 17 bases remaining between them. CDR1 DFQATT and CDR2 SNEGSKA come from the germline V gene (reference sequence). Written as DNA, the CDR3 is TGCAGTGCTAGAGGAGCGGGTGACCCGGGGACCGGGGAGCTGTTTTTT. This gives the protein CSARGAGDPGTGELFF.

This clonotype appeared many times. Compared with germline, one end of the junction differs, possibly owing to a read error. The chain has TRBV20-1 and TRBJ2-3; D may correspond to TRBD1 or TRBD2 (5 bases each). The CDR3 length is 13 residues. Germline V gene sequence: CDR1 DFQATT, CDR2 SNEGSKA (reference sequence). The DNA of the CDR3 is TGCAGTGCTAGTGGCCTAGCCACAGGTACGCAGTATTTT. Protein: CSASGLATGTQYF.

This clonotype was observed at least ten times. CDR3 residues: CASSAGPGSYNEQFF. DNA for the CDR3: TGTGCCAGCAGCGCGGGACCGGGCTCCTACAATGAGCAGTTCTTC. The chain combines TRBV9 with TRBJ2-1; D possibly uses TRBD1 or TRBD2 (5 bases each). CDR3 size: 15 residues. Per germline, CDR1 SGDLS and CDR2 YYNGEE. The V and J ends lost 3 bases and 0 bases respectively, with 10 bases between them.